The clone carrying this T cell receptor beta chain was recorded many times. The antigen remains undetermined. The CDR3 has 15 residues. From germline, CDR1 is SGHTA and CDR2 FQGNSA. Trimming cost V 6 bases and J 0 bases; bases outside gene matches: 4. This specimen belongs to a study of T cell repertoires in cytomegalovirus infection. Study background: Through public TCR beta signatures, both CMV infection and matching HLA type were indicated.

TCRdb reanalysed the reads using MiXCR and keeps one entry per CDR3 protein. Of about 460,000 distinct CDR3 sequences listed, 10% to 12% are singletons. Study-level points and caveats: Based on cumulative public TCR beta family frequency, carriers of CMV plus the relevant HLA were identified.

V and J are TRBV7-2 and TRBJ2-1; 8 bases line up with TRBD1. Sequenced material: PBMCs. The TCR was taken from a human donor in good health (CMV status not recorded). Some clones in this sample may be carry-over from other donors' samples. In nucleotides, the CDR3 is TGTGCCAGCAGTTATGGACAGGGCTCCTACAATGAGCAGTTCTTC. This translates into CASSYGQGSYNEQFF.